The TCR beta chain under discussion was sequenced for a study of blood T cell repertoires in COVID-19. Overall study: Specimens from acute and convalescent COVID-19 originated in the United States, Italy and Spain. PBMCs, B-cell-depleted T cells, or T cells were the source of the cDNA or gDNA that made up the material.

The protocol was immunoSEQ multiplex PCR, while the TCRdb copy is restricted to in-frame clones and leaves out a portion. Seen here are roughly 90,000 clones, 80% observed once, and the top ten hold approximately 15%. CDR3 length: 15 residues. From germline, CDR1 is SGHRS and CDR2 YFSETQ. Trimming pared 4 bases from V and 4 bases from J, leaving 17 bases between. The sample taken for sequencing was peripheral blood. The rearrangement joins TRBV5-1 to TRBJ1-2, with D unresolved. The clonotype originates from a human donor in a cohort sampled during active COVID-19. The CDR3 protein is CASSQASGNSYGYTF. DNA for the CDR3: TGCGCCAGCAGCCAGGCATCCGGTAATAGCTATGGCTACACCTTC.